This T cell receptor beta chain was retrieved from a study of T cell changes during pregnancy in multiple sclerosis. The method was immunoSEQ multiplex PCR; TCRdb's version includes in-frame clones alone and lacks a portion of them. Of about 94,000 clones listed, 94% are singletons. The source is a female donor with multiple sclerosis, enrolled in a pregnancy study. The sample here was peripheral blood, taken in the third trimester of pregnancy.

The CDR3 nucleotides read TGTGCCAGCACCAGGGGGTGGGGCCCCTACAATGAGCAGTTCTTC. This gives the protein CASTRGWGPYNEQFF. The genes are TRBV7-2 and TRBJ2-1, with TRBD1 identical over 7 bases. CDR1 is SGHTA and CDR2 is FQGNSA in the germline V gene. The trim removed 7 bases at V and 2 bases at J, leaving 8 bases unmatched. CDR3 size: 15 residues.